This T cell receptor (beta chain) emerged from a study of OX40 agonist ivuxolimab in advanced cancers. Study-wide results and caveats: The study found that CD8+ T cells averaged more expanded clones than CD4+. Near-lowest levels of clonal expansion characterized partial responders at 0.1-3.0 mg/kg.

Note on this clone: No antigen is known for it.

Using immunoSEQ multiplex PCR, the repertoire was profiled, and TCRdb retains in-frame clones only, with some absent. The data contain about 47,000 clones, roughly nine tenths of them seen just once; the ten biggest clones take up more than 13%. Germline CDR1 is SGHNT and CDR2 is YYREEE (reference sequence). Trimming took 4 bases from V and 2 from J; bases not matched to a gene: 3. CDR3 length: 15 amino acids. Source: CD4+ or CD8+ T cells sorted from blood, taken in a trial of the OX40 agonist ivuxolimab. The chain carries TRBV5-4 and TRBJ2-7; TRBD2 aligns across 13 bases. The clonotype comes from an adult with an advanced solid tumor such as melanoma, head and neck, liver or kidney cancer. The CDR3 nucleotides are TGTGCCAGCAGCCGAGGACTAGCGGGAGCCTACGAGCAGTACTTC. Protein sequence: CASSRGLAGAYEQYF. Combining the CDR3 with reference TRBV5-4 and TRBJ2-7 gives the whole variable domain ETGVTQSPTHLIKTRGQQVTLRCSSQSGHNTVSWYQQALGQGPQFIFQYYREEENGRGNFPPRFSGLQFPNYSSELNVNALELDDSALYLCASSRGLAGAYEQYFGPGTRLTVT.